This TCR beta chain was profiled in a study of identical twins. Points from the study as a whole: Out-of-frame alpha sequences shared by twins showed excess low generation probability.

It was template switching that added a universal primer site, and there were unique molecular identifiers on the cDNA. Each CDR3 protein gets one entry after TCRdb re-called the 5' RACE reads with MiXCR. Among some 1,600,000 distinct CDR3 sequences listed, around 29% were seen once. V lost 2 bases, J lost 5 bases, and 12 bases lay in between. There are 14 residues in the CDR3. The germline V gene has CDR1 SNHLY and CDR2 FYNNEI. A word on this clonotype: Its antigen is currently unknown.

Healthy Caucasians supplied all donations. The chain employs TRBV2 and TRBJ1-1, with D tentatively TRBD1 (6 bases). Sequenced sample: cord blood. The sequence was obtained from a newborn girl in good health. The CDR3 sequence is CASSERVGGTEAFF. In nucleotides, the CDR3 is TGTGCCAGCAGTGAAAGGGTAGGGGGGACTGAAGCTTTCTTT. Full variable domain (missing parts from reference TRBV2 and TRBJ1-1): EPEVTQTPSHQVTQMGQEVILRCVPISNHLYFYWYRQILGQKVEFLVSFYNNEISEKSEIFDDQFSVERPDGSNFTLKIRSTKLEDSAMYFCASSERVGGTEAFFGQGTRLTVV.